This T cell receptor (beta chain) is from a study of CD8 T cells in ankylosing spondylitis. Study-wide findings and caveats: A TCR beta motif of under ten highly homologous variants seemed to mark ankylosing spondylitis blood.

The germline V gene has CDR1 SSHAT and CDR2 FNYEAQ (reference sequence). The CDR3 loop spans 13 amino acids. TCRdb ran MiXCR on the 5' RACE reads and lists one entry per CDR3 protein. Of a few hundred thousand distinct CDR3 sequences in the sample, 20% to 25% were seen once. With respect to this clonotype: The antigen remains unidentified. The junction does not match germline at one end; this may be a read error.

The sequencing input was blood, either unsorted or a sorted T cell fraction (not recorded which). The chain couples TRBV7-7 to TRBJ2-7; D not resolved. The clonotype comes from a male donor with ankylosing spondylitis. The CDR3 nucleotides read TGTGCTAGCAGCTTAGATACAGAGAGCGAGCAGTACTTC. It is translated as CASSLDTESEQYF.